The 30 T cell receptor beta chains presented below share a single source sample, sequenced in a study of blood T cell repertoires in COVID-19 (dated by TCRdb to about 2020). Library preparation used the immunoSEQ multiplex PCR assay. Drawn from immuneACCESS, this table holds only the in-frame rearrangements with V and J called that TCRdb kept. Clones are partly lost; checked studies trace under half to an unresolved V gene and leave the rest unexplained. For this sample there are 250,000 to 300,000 clones; over 70% appear just once. Jointly, the top ten make up 3% to 3.5% of the sample. Sample: peripheral blood. These receptors were collected from an elderly woman with acute or convalescent COVID-19.

The chain is built from TRBV9 and TRBJ2-1; 13 bases fit TRBD2. Germline lookup yields CDR1 SGDLS and CDR2 YYNGEE. Trimming at V came to 3 bases and at J to 10 bases, leaving 4 bases not matched to a gene. This CDR3 is built from 14 residues. CDR3 residues: CASSGTSGRGEQFF. The DNA of the CDR3 is TGTGCCAGCAGCGGGACTAGCGGGAGAGGGGAGCAGTTCTTC. Full variable domain (missing parts from reference TRBV9 and TRBJ2-1): DSGVTQTPKHLITATGQRVTLRCSPRSGDLSVYWYQQSLDQGLQFLIQYYNGEERAKGNILERFSAQQFPDLHSELNLSSLELGDSALYFCASSGTSGRGEQFFGPGTRLTVL.

The V and J genes are TRBV3-1 (or the pseudogene TRBV3-2) and TRBJ1-2, with 11 bases lining up with TRBD1. Germline V gene data show CDR1 as LGHDT and CDR2 as YNNKEL (reference sequence). V gave up 8 bases and J gave up 7 bases; unmatched junction bases: 6. The length of the CDR3 is 13 residues. CDR3: CASGLGQGAGYTF. Written as DNA, the CDR3 is TGTGCCAGCGGGCTAGGACAGGGGGCTGGCTACACCTTC.

This chain links TRBV5-1 with TRBJ1-1; 7 bases are a match to TRBD1. Germline assignment: CDR1 SGHRS and CDR2 YFSETQ. The V gene end was trimmed by 5 bases and the J gene end by 8 bases; junction bases not matched to a gene: 15. The CDR3 sequence is 15 residues long. The CDR3 loop is CASSPTGQSLREAFF. CDR3 DNA: TGCGCCAGCAGTCCCACGGGACAGTCCCTGAGGGAAGCTTTCTTT.

J is TRBJ1-4 and V is TRBV30; weak D call: TRBD1 (5 bases). The CDR3 extends over 13 amino acids. The V and J ends lost 7 bases and 7 bases respectively, with 16 bases between them. CDR1 is GTSNPN and CDR2 is SVGIG in the germline V gene (reference sequence). The CDR3 region has the DNA TGTGCCTCCAAGACGGGGGGAGGTGAAAAACTGTTTTTT. Residues: CASKTGGGEKLFF.

This clone was recorded a few times. The chain couples TRBV6-5 to TRBJ2-2; D may be TRBD2 (5 bases). This CDR3 comprises 15 residues. V lost 5 bases, J lost 2 bases, and 12 bases lay in between. Germline lookup yields CDR1 MNHEY and CDR2 SVGAGI. The CDR3 region has the DNA TGTGCCAGCAGTACCATTGAGGGAAACACCGGGGAGCTGTTTTTT. This sequence encodes CASSTIEGNTGELFF.

The rearrangement uses TRBV6-2 or TRBV6-3 and TRBJ2-7, with D maybe TRBD1 (6 bases). Germline assignment: CDR1 MNHEY and CDR2 SVGEGT. V lost 5 bases to trimming and J lost 2 bases, with 13 bases between them. The CDR3 length is 14 residues. CDR3 sequence reads: CASSPGQPPYEQYF. In DNA, the CDR3 is TGTGCCAGCAGTCCAGGACAGCCTCCCTACGAGCAGTACTTC.

V is TRBV4-1 and J is TRBJ2-1, with 7 nucleotides matching TRBD1. V was pared by 0 bases and J by 4 bases, with 6 bases of the junction left unmatched. The CDR3 is made up of 16 amino acids. Germline CDR1 and CDR2: MGHRA and YSYEKL. Here the CDR3 reads CASSQDVGQKYNEQFF. The CDR3 nucleotides read TGCGCCAGCAGCCAAGATGTGGGACAGAAATACAATGAGCAGTTCTTC.

In its sample, this clone was seen a few times. This chain connects TRBV2 to TRBJ2-1; TRBD2 agrees at 13 bases. V lost 7 bases, J lost 5 bases, and 5 bases stayed unmatched. The V gene's germline CDR1 is SNHLY and CDR2 FYNNEI. The CDR3 loop spans 15 amino acids. The CDR3 loop is CASTLGLAGDNEQFF. CDR3 sequence (DNA): TGTGCCAGCACTCTCGGACTAGCGGGAGACAATGAGCAGTTCTTC. The entire variable domain, with the rest obtained from reference TRBV2 and TRBJ2-1, is as follows: EPEVTQTPSHQVTQMGQEVILRCVPISNHLYFYWYRQILGQKVEFLVSFYNNEISEKSEIFDDQFSVERPDGSNFTLKIRSTKLEDSAMYFCASTLGLAGDNEQFFGPGTRLTVL.

The chain joins TRBV11-2 to TRBJ1-1; D is unresolved. V dropped 5 bases and J dropped 13 bases, with 14 bases sitting between them. This CDR3 is 11 amino acids long. Germline CDR1 is SGHAT and CDR2 is FQNNGV. DNA for the CDR3: TGTGCCAGCAGCATCCGGCGGGCGGTTTTCTTT. It is translated as CASSIRRAVFF.

The table lists this clone with a count of one. The CDR3 loop reads CASSYTGQSYNSPLHF. The CDR3 DNA is TGTGCCAGCAGTTATACCGGACAGAGCTATAATTCACCCCTCCACTTT. The rearrangement uses TRBV6-5 and TRBJ1-6; possibly TRBD1 for D (6 bases). The CDR3 runs 16 residues. V was clipped by 3 bases and J by 3 bases, with 12 bases between them. Looked up from germline, CDR1 is MNHEY and CDR2 is SVGAGI.

The chain combines TRBV6-5 with TRBJ2-3, with TRBD1 identical over 9 bases. J was trimmed by 4 bases and V by 8 bases; bases with no gene match: 7. The CDR3 sequence is 14 residues long. Germline CDR1 reads MNHEY; CDR2 reads SVGAGI. Here the CDR3 DNA reads TGTGCCAGCGGGAAGGGACAGGGTGCAGATACGCAGTATTTT. It translates to CASGKGQGADTQYF.

V gene TRBV7-2 combines with J gene TRBJ1-5; a weak D match, TRBD1 (6 bases). The CDR3 has 15 amino acids. Trimming left V 3 bases short and J 2 bases short, with 11 bases between. Germline V lookup: CDR1 SGHTA, CDR2 FQGNSA. This chain's CDR3 is CASSLSRGRNQPQHF. The CDR3 DNA reads as TGTGCCAGCAGCTTGTCCAGGGGACGCAATCAGCCCCAGCATTTT.

The chain couples TRBV7-9 to TRBJ2-7; TRBD1 might be the D (5 bases). With 3 bases removed from V and 4 bases from J, the gap between germline ends came to 13 bases. The CDR3 length is 14 residues. Germline assignment: CDR1 SEHNR and CDR2 FQNEAQ (reference sequence). For the CDR3, the DNA is TGTGCCAGCAGCTTGAAACTGGACACGTACGAGCAGTACTTC. It specifies CASSLKLDTYEQYF.

The rearrangement uses TRBV5-6 and TRBJ1-2; 11 positions agree with TRBD1. CDR3 length: 13 amino acids. Trimming at V came to 3 bases and at J to 5 bases, leaving 0 bases not matched to a gene. CDR1 SGHDT and CDR2 YYEEEE come from the germline V gene. CDR3 sequence: CASSWDRGYGYTF. Written as DNA, the CDR3 is TGTGCCAGCAGCTGGGACAGGGGGTATGGCTACACCTTC.

The rearrangement uses TRBV5-5 and TRBJ1-5; no definite D call. Per germline, CDR1 SGHKS and CDR2 YYEKEE (reference sequence). The CDR3 length is 15 residues. Trimming pared 2 bases from V and 4 bases from J, leaving 13 bases between. The CDR3: CASSLFGDGNQPQHF. The CDR3 DNA sequence: TGTGCCAGCAGCTTATTTGGAGACGGGAATCAGCCCCAGCATTTT. Using reference TRBV5-5 and TRBJ1-5 for the parts outside the CDR3, the full variable domain is DAGVTQSPTHLIKTRGQQVTLRCSPISGHKSVSWYQQVLGQGPQFIFQYYEKEERGRGNFPDRFSARQFPNYSSELNVNALLLGDSALYLCASSLFGDGNQPQHFGDGTRLSIL.

This chain connects TRBV6-5 to TRBJ2-5; D is ambiguous. V lost 3 bases and J 4 bases, leaving 15 bases between the germline ends. This CDR3 region has 15 residues. Germline-derived CDR1 and CDR2 are MNHEY and SVGAGI. In nucleotides, the CDR3 is TGTGCCAGCAGTTATTATTCCGGTCCAAGAGAGACCCAGTACTTC. This gives the protein CASSYYSGPRETQYF.

The V call is TRBV6-1, the J call TRBJ1-5; no firm D call. CDR1 MNHNS and CDR2 SASEGT come from the germline V gene. The germline V and J ends were trimmed by 3 bases and 0 bases, with 6 bases remaining between them. The CDR3 is 14 amino acids. The CDR3: CASSDRGSNQPQHF. CDR3 in DNA: TGTGCCAGCAGTGATCGGGGTAGCAATCAGCCCCAGCATTTT.

This chain links TRBV12-3 or TRBV12-4 with TRBJ1-6; D ambiguous. The CDR3 contains 13 residues. Trimming removed 6 bases at V and 7 bases at J, with 10 bases between. The CDR3 spells CASRSLQNSPLHF. The CDR3 DNA sequence: TGTGCCAGCAGGTCCTTACAAAATTCACCCCTCCACTTT.

A few counts support this clone. In DNA, the CDR3 is TGCGCCAGCAGCTTACAGGGAACGAACACTGAAGCTTTCTTT. Translated, it gives CASSLQGTNTEAFF. The gene calls are TRBV5-1 and TRBJ1-1; tentative D call: TRBD1 (6 bases). Germline CDR1 is SGHRS and CDR2 is YFSETQ. The CDR3 has 14 residues. V dropped 2 bases and J dropped 1 base, with 9 bases sitting between them.

V gene TRBV2 combines with J gene TRBJ2-2; possibly TRBD1 for D (6 bases). V shed 6 bases and J shed 3 bases, with 11 bases lying between them. Germline V gene sequence: CDR1 SNHLY, CDR2 FYNNEI. The CDR3 has 14 residues. The CDR3 sequence is CASRIQGYTGELFF. DNA for the CDR3: TGTGCCAGCAGGATTCAGGGGTACACCGGGGAGCTGTTTTTT.

This chain joins TRBV5-1 and TRBJ2-5, with 7 bases matching TRBD1. The CDR3 spans 15 residues. The trim removed 0 bases at V and 4 bases at J, leaving 6 bases unmatched. Looked up from germline, CDR1 is SGHRS and CDR2 is YFSETQ. CDR3 DNA: TGCGCCAGCAGCTTGGGAGGGGGCTCAGGAGAGACCCAGTACTTC. Translated, it gives CASSLGGGSGETQYF.

This clone came up once. The chain has TRBV10-2 and TRBJ2-7, with 8 positions matching TRBD1. The CDR3 is made up of 15 amino acids. Germline values: CDR1 WSHSY, CDR2 SAAADI. Trimming at V came to 7 bases and at J to 5 bases, leaving 13 bases not matched to a gene. Here the CDR3 reads CASNGDRGYNNEQYF. CDR3 bases: TGCGCCAGCAATGGAGACAGGGGATACAACAACGAGCAGTACTTC.

The chain is built from TRBV18 and TRBJ1-2; unclear D gene. CDR3 length equals 13 residues. The germline V and J ends were trimmed by 2 bases and 12 bases, with 16 bases remaining between them. Germline values: CDR1 KGHSH, CDR2 LQKENI. CDR3 bases: TGTGCCAGCTCACCAGTGGGCACCCCGGATAACACCTTC. Its translation is CASSPVGTPDNTF.

The chain links TRBV7-2 to TRBJ2-2, with TRBD2 matching 10 bases. This CDR3 contains 15 residues. Germline values: CDR1 SGHTA, CDR2 FQGNSA. V lost 5 bases and J lost 4; bases outside the gene matches: 4. The CDR3 DNA reads TGTGCCAGCAGCCCACTAGCGGGGTCCACCGGGGAGCTGTTTTTT. Translating gives CASSPLAGSTGELFF.

The rearrangement uses TRBV9 and TRBJ1-1; no clear D. The CDR3 totals 15 residues. Trimming removed 3 bases from V and 2 bases from J, with 14 bases in between. Per germline, CDR1 SGDLS and CDR2 YYNGEE. Here the CDR3 DNA reads TGTGCCAGCAGCGCCCAAACAGAGATAAACACTGAAGCTTTCTTT. This translates into CASSAQTEINTEAFF.

V and J are TRBV30 and TRBJ1-4; 7 positions match TRBD1. This CDR3 comprises 12 residues. CDR1 GTSNPN and CDR2 SVGIG come from the germline V gene (reference sequence). V was pared by 2 bases and J by 8 bases, with 2 bases of the junction left unmatched. The CDR3 reads CAWSRTGEKLFF. For the CDR3, the DNA is TGTGCCTGGAGTAGGACAGGCGAAAAACTGTTTTTT.

This clone was recorded at least ten times. The chain recombines TRBV6-2 or TRBV6-3 with TRBJ1-5; the match to TRBD1 covers 9 bases. With V trimmed by 6 bases and J by 4 bases, 4 bases remained unmatched. The germline V gene has CDR1 MNHEY and CDR2 SVGEGT. CDR3 length: 14 residues. CDR3 sequence: CASSRTGANQPQHF. The DNA of the CDR3 is TGTGCCAGCAGCCGGACAGGGGCTAATCAGCCCCAGCATTTT.

This chain connects TRBV3-1 (or the pseudogene TRBV3-2) to TRBJ1-4; D uncertain. Germline V gives CDR1 LGHDT, CDR2 YNNKEL (reference sequence). V shed 3 bases and J shed 8 bases, with 16 bases lying between them. The CDR3 is 15 amino acids. CDR3 region: CASSHHKTSREKLFF. The CDR3 region has the DNA TGTGCCAGCAGCCATCACAAAACTTCGAGGGAAAAACTGTTTTTT.

This rearrangement joins TRBV19 to TRBJ2-3, with D unresolved. This CDR3 comprises 15 residues. Germline values: CDR1 LNHDA, CDR2 SQIVND (reference sequence). V lost 5 bases and J 1 base, leaving 13 bases between the germline ends. CDR3 DNA: TGTGCCAGTAGTGATCGGTTTTTCGGCACAGATACGCAGTATTTT. It codes for CASSDRFFGTDTQYF. Complete variable domain (other parts from reference TRBV19 and TRBJ2-3): DGGITQSPKYLFRKEGQNVTLSCEQNLNHDAMYWYRQDPGQGLRLIYYSQIVNDFQKGDIAEGYSVSREKKESFPLTVTSAQKNPTAFYLCASSDRFFGTDTQYFGPGTRLTVL.

J is TRBJ2-4 and V is TRBV7-2; 8 bases match TRBD1. J gave up 8 bases and V 6 bases, and 6 bases lay outside the gene matches. This CDR3 comprises 13 residues. Germline values: CDR1 SGHTA, CDR2 FQGNSA. The CDR3 reads CASSPGQVDIQYF. In nucleotides, the CDR3 is TGTGCCAGCAGTCCGGGACAGGTCGACATTCAGTACTTC.